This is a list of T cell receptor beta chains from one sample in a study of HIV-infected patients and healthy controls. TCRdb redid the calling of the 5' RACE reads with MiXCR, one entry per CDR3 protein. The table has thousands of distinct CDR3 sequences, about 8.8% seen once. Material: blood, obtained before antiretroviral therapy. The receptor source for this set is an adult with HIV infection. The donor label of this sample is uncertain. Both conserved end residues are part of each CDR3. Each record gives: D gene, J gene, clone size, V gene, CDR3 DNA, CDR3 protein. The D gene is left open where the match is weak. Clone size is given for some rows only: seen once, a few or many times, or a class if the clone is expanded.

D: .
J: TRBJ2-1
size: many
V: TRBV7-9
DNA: TGTGCCAGCAGCGCCGTTACAAATGAGCAGTTCTTC
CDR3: CASSAVTNEQFF

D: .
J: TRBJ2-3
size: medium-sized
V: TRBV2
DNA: TGTGCCAGCAGTGACCGGGACTCTCCAGATACGCAGTATTTT
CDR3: CASSDRDSPDTQYF

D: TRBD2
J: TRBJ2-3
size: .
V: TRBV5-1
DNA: TGCGCCAGCAGCCCGGCGGGGGCAGATACGCAGTATTTT
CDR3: CASSPAGADTQYF

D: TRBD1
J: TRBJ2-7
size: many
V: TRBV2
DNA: TGTGCCAGCAGCGCGACAGGGGGGGCCTACGAGCAGTACTTC
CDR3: CASSATGGAYEQYF

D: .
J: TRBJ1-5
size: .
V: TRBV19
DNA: TGTGCCAGTAGTAGGGACCGGGACGGTAAATATAGCAATCAGCCCCAGCATTTT
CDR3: CASSRDRDGKYSNQPQHF

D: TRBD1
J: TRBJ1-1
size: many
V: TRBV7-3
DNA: TGTGCCAGCAGCCCAACCGGGACAGGGTTTCGGGAAGCTTTCTTT
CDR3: CASSPTGTGFREAFF

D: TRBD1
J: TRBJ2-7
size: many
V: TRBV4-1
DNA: TGCGCCAGCAGCCAAGATCCCGGACAGGGTTTCAACGAGCAGTACTTC
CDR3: CASSQDPGQGFNEQYF

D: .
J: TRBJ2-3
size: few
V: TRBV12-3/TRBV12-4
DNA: TGTGCCAGCAGTTTAGAGGTGGGGTCGGATACGCAGTATTTT
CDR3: CASSLEVGSDTQYF

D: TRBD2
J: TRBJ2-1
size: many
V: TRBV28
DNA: TGTGCCAGCAGTTTGCCCAGCGGGAGTTCGAATGAGCAGTTCTTC
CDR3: CASSLPSGSSNEQFF

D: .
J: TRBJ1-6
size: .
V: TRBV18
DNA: TGTGCCAGCTCACCGTCCCCCCCCGGGGCTAATTCACCCCTCCACTTT
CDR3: CASSPSPPGANSPLHF

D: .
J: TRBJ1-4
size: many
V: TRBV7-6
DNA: TGTGCCAGCAGACGATCGGGACGGAGGGAAGAAAAACTGTTTTTT
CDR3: CASRRSGRREEKLFF

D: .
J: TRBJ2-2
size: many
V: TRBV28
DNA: TGTGCCAGCAGTTTAATTGACACCGGGGAGCTGTTTTTT
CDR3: CASSLIDTGELFF

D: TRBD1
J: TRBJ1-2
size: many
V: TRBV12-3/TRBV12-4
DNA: TGTGCCAGCAGTCGGGACAGGGACTATGGCTACACCTTC
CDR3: CASSRDRDYGYTF

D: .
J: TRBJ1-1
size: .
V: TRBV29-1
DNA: TGCAGCGTTGGGGGGGAAGGGGACACTGAAGCTTTCTTT
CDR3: CSVGGEGDTEAFF

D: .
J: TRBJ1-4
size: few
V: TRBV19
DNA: TGTGCCAGCAGAGGGGTATTCGGTGAAAAACTGTTTTTT
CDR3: CASRGVFGEKLFF

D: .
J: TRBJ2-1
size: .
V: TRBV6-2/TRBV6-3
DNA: TGTGCCAGCAGTTTCTCATCTACCGGGGCTACCACCCATGAGCAGTTCTTC
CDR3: CASSFSSTGATTHEQFF

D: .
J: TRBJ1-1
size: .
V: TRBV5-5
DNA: TGTGCCAGCAGCTTAGGGGACGGTGAAGCTTTCTTT
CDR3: CASSLGDGEAFF

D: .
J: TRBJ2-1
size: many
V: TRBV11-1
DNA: TGTGCCAGCAGCACCCGGGGGAGCGGGTTGGATGAGCAGTTCTTC
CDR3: CASSTRGSGLDEQFF

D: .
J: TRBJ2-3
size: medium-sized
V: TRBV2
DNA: TGTGCCAGCAGTGAAAGGACAGATACGCAGTATTTT
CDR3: CASSERTDTQYF

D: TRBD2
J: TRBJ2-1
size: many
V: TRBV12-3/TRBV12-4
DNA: TGTGCCAGCAGGGGAGGGCGGGCACCCTACAATGAGCAGTTCTTC
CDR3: CASRGGRAPYNEQFF

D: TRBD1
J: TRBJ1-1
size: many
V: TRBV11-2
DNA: TGTGCCAGCAGCTTAGGCAGACAGGGCAGCACTGAAGCTTTCTTT
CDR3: CASSLGRQGSTEAFF

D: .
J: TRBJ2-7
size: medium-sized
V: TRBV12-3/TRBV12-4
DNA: TGTGCCAGCAGTCCATCCCAGCTATCCTACGAGCAGTACTTC
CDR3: CASSPSQLSYEQYF

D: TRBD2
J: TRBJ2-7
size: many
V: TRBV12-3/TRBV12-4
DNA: TGTGCCAGCAGTTTAGAGAGCGGGGCCCACTACGAGCAGTACTTC
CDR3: CASSLESGAHYEQYF